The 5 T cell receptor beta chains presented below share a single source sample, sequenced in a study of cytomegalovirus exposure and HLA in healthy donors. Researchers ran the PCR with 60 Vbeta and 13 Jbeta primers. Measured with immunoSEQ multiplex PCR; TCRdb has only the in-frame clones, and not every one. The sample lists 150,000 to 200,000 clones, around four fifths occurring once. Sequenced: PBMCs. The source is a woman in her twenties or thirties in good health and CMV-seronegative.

CDR3 coding DNA: TGTGCCAGCAGCAAAAGGGGGCCGACGGTGTCAGGGGGCCTTAGCAATCAGCCCCAGCATTTT. Residues: CASSKRGPTVSGGLSNQPQHF. V and J are TRBV21-1 and TRBJ1-5; the listed D gene, TRBD1, was not tested against the DNA. TRBV21-1 is flagged as a pseudogene. CDR3 length equals 21 residues.

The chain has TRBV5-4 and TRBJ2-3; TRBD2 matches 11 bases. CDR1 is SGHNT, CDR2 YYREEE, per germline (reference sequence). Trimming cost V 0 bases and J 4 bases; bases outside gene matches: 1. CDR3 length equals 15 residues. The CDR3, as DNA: TGTGCCAGCAGCTTGGGACTAGCGGGGTCAGATACGCAGTATTTT. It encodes CASSLGLAGSDTQYF.

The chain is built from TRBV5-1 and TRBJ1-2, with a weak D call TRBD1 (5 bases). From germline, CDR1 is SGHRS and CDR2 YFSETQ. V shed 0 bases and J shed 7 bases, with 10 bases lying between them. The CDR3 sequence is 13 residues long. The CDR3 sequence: CASSLGGERGYTF. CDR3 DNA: TGCGCCAGCAGCTTGGGGGGGGAGCGTGGCTACACCTTC.

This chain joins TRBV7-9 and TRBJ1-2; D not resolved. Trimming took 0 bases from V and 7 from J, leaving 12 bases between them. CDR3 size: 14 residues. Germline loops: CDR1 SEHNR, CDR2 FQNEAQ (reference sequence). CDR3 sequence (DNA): TGTGCCAGCAGCTTAGCGAATTCGGTTACTGGCTACACCTTC. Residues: CASSLANSVTGYTF.

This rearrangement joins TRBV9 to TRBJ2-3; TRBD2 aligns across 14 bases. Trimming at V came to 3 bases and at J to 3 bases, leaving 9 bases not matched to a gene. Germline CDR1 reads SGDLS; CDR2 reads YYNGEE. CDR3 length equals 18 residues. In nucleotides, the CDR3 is TGTGCCAGCAGCGCAACCTTCCGACTAGCGGGGGGGACAGATACGCAGTATTTT. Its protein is CASSATFRLAGGTDTQYF.